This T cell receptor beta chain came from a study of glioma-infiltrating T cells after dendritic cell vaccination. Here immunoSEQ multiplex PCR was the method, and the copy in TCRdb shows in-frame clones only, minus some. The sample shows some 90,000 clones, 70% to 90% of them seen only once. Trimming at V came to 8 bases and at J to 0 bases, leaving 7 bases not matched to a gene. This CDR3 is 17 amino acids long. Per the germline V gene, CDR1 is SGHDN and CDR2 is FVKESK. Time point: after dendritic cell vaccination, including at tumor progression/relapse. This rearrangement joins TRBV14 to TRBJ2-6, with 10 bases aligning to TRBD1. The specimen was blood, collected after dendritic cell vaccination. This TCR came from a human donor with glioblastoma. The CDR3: CASLRDRGSSGANVLTF. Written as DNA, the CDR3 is TGTGCCAGCCTCCGGGACAGGGGTTCCTCTGGGGCCAACGTCCTGACTTTC.